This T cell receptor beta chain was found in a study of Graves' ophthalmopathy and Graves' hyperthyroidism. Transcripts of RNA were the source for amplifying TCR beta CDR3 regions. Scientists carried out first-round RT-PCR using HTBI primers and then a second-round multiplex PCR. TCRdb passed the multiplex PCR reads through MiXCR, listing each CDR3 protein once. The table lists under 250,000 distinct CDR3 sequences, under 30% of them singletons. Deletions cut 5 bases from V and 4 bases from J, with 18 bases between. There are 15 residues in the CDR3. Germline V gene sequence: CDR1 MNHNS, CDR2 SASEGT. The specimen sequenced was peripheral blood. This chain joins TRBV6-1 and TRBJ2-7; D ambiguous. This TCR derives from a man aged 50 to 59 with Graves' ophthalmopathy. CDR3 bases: TGTGCCAGCAGTCCCCCCGACAAGGGCGGATACGAGCAGTACTTC. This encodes CASSPPDKGGYEQYF.